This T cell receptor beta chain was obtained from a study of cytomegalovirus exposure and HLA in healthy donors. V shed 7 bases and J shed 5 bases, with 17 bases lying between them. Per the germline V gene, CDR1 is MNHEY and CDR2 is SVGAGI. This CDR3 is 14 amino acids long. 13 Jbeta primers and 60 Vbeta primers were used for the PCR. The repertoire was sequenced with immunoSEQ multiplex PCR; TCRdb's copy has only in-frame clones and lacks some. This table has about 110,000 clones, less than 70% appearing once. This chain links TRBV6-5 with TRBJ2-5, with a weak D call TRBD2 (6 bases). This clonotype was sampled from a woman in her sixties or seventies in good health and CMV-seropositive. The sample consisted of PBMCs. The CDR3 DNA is TGTGCCAGCACCCCCAGGGTAGGGAGGGAGACCCAGTACTTC. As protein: CASTPRVGRETQYF.